Each of the 18 T cell receptor beta chains below was sequenced from the same sample in a study of cytotoxic CD8 clonotypes in ibrutinib-treated CLL. Here immunoSEQ multiplex PCR was the method, and the copy in TCRdb shows in-frame clones only, minus some. The table has a few hundred thousand clones, just under 80% seen once. The sequencing used PBMCs, collected before ibrutinib treatment. The source of these receptors is a human donor with chronic lymphocytic leukemia.

This chain connects TRBV4-3 to TRBJ2-1; D unclear. This CDR3 has 14 residues. Germline lookup yields CDR1 LGHNA and CDR2 YSLEER. The V and J ends lost 3 bases and 10 bases respectively, with 16 bases between them. CDR3 loop: CASSQSFRETEQFF. CDR3 coding DNA: TGCGCCAGCAGCCAGTCTTTTAGGGAAACAGAGCAGTTCTTC.

This rearrangement joins TRBV28 to TRBJ2-2; 10 nucleotides agree with TRBD2. CDR1 is MDHEN, CDR2 SYDVKM, per germline. The CDR3 extends over 16 amino acids. With 6 bases clipped from V and 0 bases from J, the junction kept 4 bases outside the gene matches. CDR3 amino acids: CASSRTSGANTGELFF. CDR3 in DNA: TGTGCCAGCAGCCGAACTAGCGGGGCGAACACCGGGGAGCTGTTTTTT.

This clone was seen a handful of times. The chain uses TRBV4-2 and TRBJ2-1; 8 bases match TRBD2. This CDR3 has 14 amino acids. In germline, CDR1 is LGHNA, CDR2 YNFKEQ. V dropped 0 bases and J dropped 10; count of bases not matched to a gene: 5. The CDR3 loop reads CASSQEERGREQFF. CDR3 nucleotides: TGTGCCAGCAGCCAAGAGGAGCGGGGGCGAGAGCAGTTCTTC.

The CDR3 is CASSQESTGNYGYTF. CDR3 DNA: TGTGCCAGCAGCCAAGAATCAACAGGGAACTATGGCTACACCTTC. The chain recombines TRBV4-2 with TRBJ1-2; D may be TRBD1 (6 bases). V lost 0 bases, J lost 2 bases, and 10 bases lay in between. There are 15 residues in the CDR3. Looked up from germline, CDR1 is LGHNA and CDR2 is YNFKEQ.

As concerns this clone: Other DNA sequences in this specimen translate into the identical CDR3. The chain carries TRBV7-9 and TRBJ2-3; the D is unclear. Trimming pared 5 bases from V and 0 bases from J, leaving 6 bases between. The V gene's germline CDR1 is SEHNR and CDR2 FQNEAQ (reference sequence). This CDR3 region has 13 residues. The CDR3 reads CASSLDSTDTQYF. The CDR3 DNA reads TGTGCCAGCAGCCTGGACAGCACAGATACGCAGTATTTT. The whole variable domain, filled in from reference TRBV7-9 and TRBJ2-3, reads DTGVSQNPRHKITKRGQNVTFRCDPISEHNRLYWYRQTLGQGPEFLTYFQNEAQLEKSRLLSDRFSAERPKGSFSTLEIQRTEQGDSAMYLCASSLDSTDTQYFGPGTRLTVL.

The gene calls are TRBV4-2 and TRBJ2-5; 12 nucleotides line up with TRBD2. Germline V CDR1 and CDR2: LGHNA, YNFKEQ. The V segment lost 0 bases and the J segment 5 bases; nucleotides outside the gene matches: 10. The CDR3 consists of 18 residues. This chain's CDR3 is CASSQEIETSGSGETQYF. The CDR3 DNA reads TGTGCCAGCAGCCAAGAAATTGAGACTAGCGGGAGTGGCGAGACCCAGTACTTC.

This chain links TRBV11-2 with TRBJ2-7; D is unresolved. Germline CDR1 and CDR2: SGHAT and FQNNGV. Trimming left V 3 bases short and J 6 bases short, with 6 bases between. The CDR3 runs to 11 residues. CDR3 in DNA: TGTGCCAGCAGCTTCGGGCTCGAGCAGTACTTC. Protein sequence: CASSFGLEQYF. Full variable domain (remainder filled in from reference TRBV11-2 and TRBJ2-7): EAGVAQSPRYKIIEKRQSVAFWCNPISGHATLYWYQQILGQGPKLLIQFQNNGVVDDSQLPKDRFSAERLKGVDSTLKIQPAKLEDSAVYLCASSFGLEQYFGPGTRLTVT.

The CDR3 loop reads CASSPDTILLYEQFF. In nucleotides, the CDR3 is TGTGCCAGCTCACCAGATACGATTCTCCTATATGAGCAGTTCTTC. The chain couples TRBV18 to TRBJ2-1; D ambiguous. The V gene's germline CDR1 is KGHSH and CDR2 LQKENI. The V end was cut by 2 bases, the J end by 8 bases, with 16 bases between. The CDR3 length is 15 residues.

The rearrangement uses TRBV7-9 and TRBJ1-4; D gene ambiguous. This CDR3 contains 15 residues. The V gene lost 5 bases and the J gene lost 0 bases, with 10 bases spanning the gap. From germline, CDR1 is SEHNR and CDR2 FQNEAQ (reference sequence). Written as DNA, the CDR3 is TGTGCCAGCAGCACCTCTGTTGCAACTAATGAAAAACTGTTTTTT. It codes for CASSTSVATNEKLFF.

The V and J genes are TRBV5-4 and TRBJ2-7; 11 bases align to TRBD2. Germline CDR1 reads SGHNT; CDR2 reads YYREEE (reference sequence). This CDR3 contains 17 residues. The ends lost 4 bases at V and 5 bases at J; junction bases unmatched: 14. CDR3 DNA sequence: TGTGCCAGCAGCCTCGGGCTAGCGGGAGGATATCTTGACGAGCAGTACTTC. Residues: CASSLGLAGGYLDEQYF.

This clone was counted a few times. This rearrangement joins TRBV6-5 to TRBJ1-5; 8 nucleotides match TRBD1. The junction had 7 bases not matched to a gene; V was cut back by 5 bases and J by 7 bases. Germline-derived CDR1 and CDR2 are MNHEY and SVGAGI. The CDR3 extends over 14 amino acids. The CDR3 bases are TGTGCCAGCAGTCGGGACAGGTCCGTGCAGCCCCAGCATTTT. The encoded protein is CASSRDRSVQPQHF.

The rearrangement joins TRBV29-1 to TRBJ2-1; D might be TRBD2 (6 bases). The CDR3 covers 12 residues. V lost 7 bases, J lost 6 bases, and 13 bases lay in between. Germline V gene sequence: CDR1 SQVTM, CDR2 ANQGSEA. The CDR3 here is CSGHGRPNEQFF. CDR3 nucleotide sequence: TGCAGCGGCCACGGGAGACCCAATGAGCAGTTCTTC.

The rearrangement links TRBV11-3 to TRBJ2-3; TRBD2 agrees at 8 bases. CDR3 length: 18 amino acids. V lost 5 bases to trimming and J lost 1 base; unmatched junction nucleotides: 14. CDR1 is SGHNT, CDR2 YENEEA, per germline. CDR3 loop: CASSMRQASGWGTDTQYF. DNA of the CDR3: TGTGCCAGCAGCATGAGACAAGCTAGCGGGTGGGGCACAGATACGCAGTATTTT.

This clone was seen a handful of times. The chain employs TRBV15 and TRBJ1-5; perhaps TRBD1 as D (5 bases). The CDR3 is 15 amino acids. Germline V gene lookup returns CDR1 LNHNV and CDR2 YYDKDF (reference sequence). With 0 bases removed from V and 5 bases from J, the gap between germline ends came to 11 bases. The CDR3 nucleotides are TGTGCCACCAGCAGAGATACCCTGGGGGATCAGCCCCAGCATTTT. Its translation is CATSRDTLGDQPQHF. The full variable domain, rest sourced from reference TRBV15 and TRBJ1-5, is DAMVIQNPRYQVTQFGKPVTLSCSQTLNHNVMYWYQQKSSQAPKLLFHYYDKDFNNEADTPDNFQSRRPNTSFCFLDIRSPGLGDTAMYLCATSRDTLGDQPQHFGDGTRLSIL.

The V and J genes are TRBV11-2 and TRBJ2-7; 8 bases agree with TRBD2. This CDR3 is built from 16 residues. Trimming removed 0 bases from V and 0 bases from J; junction bases left unmatched: 4. The germline V gene encodes CDR1 SGHAT and CDR2 FQNNGV. The CDR3 region has the DNA TGTGCCAGCAGCTTAGATGTAGCGGGAAACTCCTACGAGCAGTACTTC. This translates into CASSLDVAGNSYEQYF.

The chain combines TRBV6-5 with TRBJ2-3, with 8 bases that match TRBD1. The CDR3 totals 11 residues. The germline V gene encodes CDR1 MNHEY and CDR2 SVGAGI. Trimming took 7 bases from V and 6 from J; bases not matched to a gene: 0. The CDR3 DNA sequence: TGTGCCAGCAACAGGGGGGATACGCAGTATTTT. It yields the protein CASNRGDTQYF.

The V call is TRBV13, the J call TRBJ2-1, with TRBD2 as a possible D gene (5 bases). CDR3 length equals 14 residues. Germline loops: CDR1 PRHDT, CDR2 FYEKMQ (reference sequence). Trimming pared 4 bases from V and 7 bases from J, leaving 14 bases between. CDR3 DNA sequence: TGTGCCAGCAGCTCCGGACTGGAACTAAATGAGCAGTTCTTC. This encodes CASSSGLELNEQFF. The variable domain in full, with the rest retrieved from reference TRBV13 and TRBJ2-1, is AAGVIQSPRHLIKEKRETATLKCYPIPRHDTVYWYQQGPGQDPQFLISFYEKMQSDKGSIPDRFSAQQFSDYHSELNMSSLELGDSALYFCASSSGLELNEQFFGPGTRLTVL.

The chain couples TRBV6-5 to TRBJ1-2; 10 positions match TRBD1. The CDR3 is 14 amino acids. Germline CDR1 and CDR2: MNHEY and SVGAGI. J lost 10 bases, V lost 0 bases, and 5 bases had no gene match. The CDR3 protein is CASSYSLTGGVYTF. CDR3 sequence (DNA): TGTGCCAGCAGTTACTCGCTGACAGGGGGCGTCTACACCTTC.